One and the same sample provided the 8 T cell receptor beta chains below, sequenced in a study of blood T cell repertoires in COVID-19. Clones were read by immunoSEQ multiplex PCR, and TCRdb kept only the in-frame ones, dropping some. This table has a few hundred thousand clones, just over 85% appearing once. The sample was PBMCs or T cells enriched from blood (not recorded which). The receptor source for this set is a woman between 35 and 50 years old with acute COVID-19.

The chain joins TRBV25-1 to TRBJ2-1, with 10 bases aligning to TRBD2. Germline CDR1 and CDR2: MGHDK and SYGVNS. This CDR3 is 15 amino acids long. J gave up 1 base and V 6 bases, and 3 bases lay outside the gene matches. For the CDR3, the DNA is TGTGCCAGCAGAATTAGCGGGGGGTCCTACAATGAGCAGTTCTTC. Its protein product is CASRISGGSYNEQFF.

The V call is TRBV27, the J call TRBJ2-7, with 8 bases lining up with TRBD1. CDR3 length: 15 residues. The germline gives CDR1 MNHEY, CDR2 SMNVEV (reference sequence). Trimming removed 4 bases from V and 5 bases from J; junction bases left unmatched: 10. This CDR3 is CASSWARGRGDEQYF. CDR3 DNA: TGTGCCAGCAGTTGGGCCAGGGGGCGTGGGGACGAGCAGTACTTC.

The rearrangement uses TRBV24-1 and TRBJ2-1, with TRBD1 matching over 8 bases. The CDR3 is 15 amino acids. CDR1 and CDR2 from the germline V gene are KGHDR and SFDVKD. V lost 5 bases and J lost 2; bases outside the gene matches: 4. Here the CDR3 reads CATSGDRGTYNEQFF. The CDR3 DNA sequence: TGTGCCACCAGTGGAGACAGGGGAACCTACAATGAGCAGTTCTTC.

V is TRBV20-1 and J is TRBJ2-2; 7 positions agree with TRBD2. V lost 3 bases, J lost 1 base, and 5 bases stayed unmatched. The CDR3 consists of 15 residues. From germline, CDR1 is DFQATT and CDR2 SNEGSKA (reference sequence). This CDR3 reads CSASVAGVNTGELFF. The CDR3 DNA reads TGCAGTGCTAGTGTTGCGGGGGTGAACACCGGGGAGCTGTTTTTT.

This clone was seen once. This sequence joins TRBV19 and TRBJ1-4; D perhaps matches TRBD1 (5 bases). The V and J ends lost 3 bases and 5 bases respectively, with 10 bases between them. This CDR3 is built from 14 residues. Per the germline V gene, CDR1 is LNHDA and CDR2 is SQIVND (reference sequence). In nucleotides, the CDR3 is TGTGCCAGTAGTATGAGACAGATAAATGAAAAACTGTTTTTT. Its translation: CASSMRQINEKLFF.

The chain joins TRBV11-2 to TRBJ2-7, with 7 nucleotides matching TRBD1. The V gene's germline CDR1 is SGHAT and CDR2 FQNNGV. The CDR3 contains 15 residues. Trimming cost V 5 bases and J 2 bases; bases outside gene matches: 9. CDR3 sequence (DNA): TGTGCCAGCAGCGCCAGACAGGGATCGACCTACGAGCAGTACTTC. Its protein product is CASSARQGSTYEQYF.

Points on this clone: Other DNA sequences within the sample encode an identical CDR3. The gene calls are TRBV15 and TRBJ2-7, with D perhaps matching TRBD2 (6 bases). Trimming took 1 base from V and 0 from J, leaving 7 bases between them. The length of the CDR3 is 14 residues. The germline V gene encodes CDR1 LNHNV and CDR2 YYDKDF (reference sequence). The CDR3 region has the DNA TGTGCCACCAGCAGAGGAGCGGGCTCCTACGAGCAGTACTTC. Residues: CATSRGAGSYEQYF.

The J gene is TRBJ2-7, the V gene TRBV6-6; the D gene is possibly TRBD1 (5 bases). V was pared by 6 bases and J by 0 bases, with 15 bases between. CDR3 length equals 15 residues. Looked up from germline, CDR1 is MNHNY and CDR2 is SVGAGI (reference sequence). CDR3 region: CASSLKGPDSYEQYF. The CDR3 region has the DNA TGTGCCAGCAGCCTCAAGGGGCCTGACTCCTACGAGCAGTACTTC.